This T cell receptor beta chain was recovered during a study of blood T cell repertoires in COVID-19. Under the authors' procedure: How many nucleated cells were present was estimated from reference gene primer amplification. Clones were sequenced by immunoSEQ multiplex PCR, and TCRdb holds only the in-frame ones, with some missing. V, J and clone size are taken as reported in that table, and D and trimming were inferred from the DNA itself. This table holds 150,000 or so clones, 60% to 80% found once. V trimming: 2 bases; J trimming: 2 bases; junction bases outside the gene matches: 1. The CDR3 spans 14 residues. From germline, CDR1 is MNHEY and CDR2 SMNVEV (reference sequence). Study members were between 18 and 89 years old and lived in 25 or so US regions. Clinical history reported by participants formed the basis on which cohorts were assigned. Cohort 3 recovered donors had two negative PCRs, clearance, or symptom resolution.

The sequencing input was PBMCs or T cells enriched from blood (not recorded which). V and J are TRBV27 and TRBJ2-7, with 9 nucleotides matching TRBD2. This sequence was found in a woman aged 45-60 years who had recovered from COVID-19. The CDR3 here is CASSLGLAPYEQYF. CDR3 in DNA: TGTGCCAGCAGTTTAGGACTAGCGCCCTACGAGCAGTACTTC.